This is a list of T cell receptor beta chains from one sample in a study of blood T cell repertoires in COVID-19. Produced via immunoSEQ multiplex PCR; TCRdb's table is partial and in-frame only. The sample lists more than 200,000 clones, 88% occurring once. Specimen: PBMCs or T cells enriched from blood (not recorded which). These receptors were taken from a young woman who had been exposed to COVID-19. Both conserved end residues are part of each CDR3. Fields, in order: V gene, clone size, D gene, J gene, CDR3 DNA, CDR3 protein. The D gene is left open where the match is weak. Clone size appears in some rows only: once, few, many, or a class for an expanded clone.

TRBV5-1	-	-	TRBJ2-2	TGCGCCAGCAGCTCCTTCGTGGACAGGAACACCGGGGAGCTGTTTTTT	CASSSFVDRNTGELFF
TRBV5-1	-	-	TRBJ2-2	TGCGCCAGCAGCTTAGCAGGGGGGGAGCTGTTTTTT	CASSLAGGELFF
TRBV10-1	-	-	TRBJ1-5	TGCGCCAGCAGTGATGACACCTTAAATCAGCCCCAGCATTTT	CASSDDTLNQPQHF
TRBV5-6	-	-	TRBJ1-6	TGTGCCAGCAGCTTAGGGGGGGACCTCCACTTT	CASSLGGDLHF
TRBV5-6	once	TRBD2	TRBJ2-3	TGTGCCAGCAGCGGGGGGACTAGCGGGAGGCGTCTCACAGATACGCAGTATTTT	CASSGGTSGRRLTDTQYF
TRBV27	-	TRBD1	TRBJ2-7	TGTGCCAGCACAATCCGCCTACAACCGGGACAGGGTGTCAGGCAGTACTTC	CASTIRLQPGQGVRQYF
TRBV6-1	few	TRBD2	TRBJ2-1	TGTGCCAGCAGTGAGGGACTAGCGGGGGAATTAAGCTCCTACAATGAGCAGTTCTTC	CASSEGLAGELSSYNEQFF
TRBV7-8	-	TRBD2	TRBJ2-1	TGTGCCAGCAGGGCCGGTTCGAGCGGGAGGGCCAGGAGATATGAGCAGTTCTTC	CASRAGSSGRARRYEQFF
TRBV5-1	-	-	TRBJ2-1	TGCGCCAGCAGCTTGGTACGGTACAATGAGCAGTTCTTC	CASSLVRYNEQFF
TRBV7-8	-	-	TRBJ2-6	TGTGCCAGCAGCTTATGGAGGGGGCTGAGCTCTGGGGCCAACGTCCTGACTTTC	CASSLWRGLSSGANVLTF
TRBV6-5	-	TRBD1	TRBJ2-3	TGTGCCAGCAGCCGGACAGGGGTTGGGGATACGCAGTATTTT	CASSRTGVGDTQYF
TRBV2	-	TRBD1	TRBJ2-7	TGTGCCATCCCTACAGGGGATACCTACGAGCAGTACTTC	CAIPTGDTYEQYF
TRBV5-1	-	TRBD1	TRBJ2-7	TGCGCCAGCAGCCAAATACAGGGGGCGCATGAGCAGTACTTC	CASSQIQGAHEQYF
TRBV5-4	-	-	TRBJ2-5	TGTGCCAGCAGCGAGACTCAAGAGACCCAGTACTTC	CASSETQETQYF
TRBV18	once	TRBD1	TRBJ2-6	TGTGCCAGCTCAATAACAGGGGCTGGGGCCAACGTCCTGACTTTC	CASSITGAGANVLTF
TRBV29-1	-	-	TRBJ2-1	TGCAGCGTTGATAGAGGGTCCTATGAGCAGTTCTTC	CSVDRGSYEQFF
TRBV5-1	-	-	TRBJ1-2	TGCGCCAGCAGCTTGGTGGCGGGGGGAATCTATGGCTACACCTTC	CASSLVAGGIYGYTF
TRBV15	-	-	TRBJ2-3	TGTGCCACCAGCAGAGGGGAGGAGTCGGGTACAGATACGCAGTATTTT	CATSRGEESGTDTQYF
TRBV7-9	-	TRBD2	TRBJ2-1	TGTGCCAGCAGCAATAGCGGGAGCCTCCCCTATGAGCAGTTCTTC	CASSNSGSLPYEQFF
TRBV5-1	-	TRBD1	TRBJ2-3	TGCGCCAGCAGCTTCGGACAGGGGGTGCAAATAGATACGCAGTATTTT	CASSFGQGVQIDTQYF
TRBV6-5	-	TRBD1	TRBJ1-5	TGTGCCAGCAGTTCCTTGACAGGGAGCAAGCCCCAGCATTTT	CASSSLTGSKPQHF
TRBV24-1	few	TRBD2	TRBJ2-1	TGTGCCACCAGCCCGGGACTAGCGGGAGTAAACAATGAGCAGTTCTTC	CATSPGLAGVNNEQFF
TRBV28	-	TRBD2	TRBJ2-3	TGTGCCAGCAGTTCATGGGGGGGGACTAGCGGGAACATAGGAGATACGCAGTATTTT	CASSSWGGTSGNIGDTQYF
TRBV10-3	-	-	TRBJ2-7	TGTGCCATCGGGGGGCAGTCTAGCGGTCTAGATCGGGAGCAGTACTTC	CAIGGQSSGLDREQYF
TRBV28	-	-	TRBJ2-3	TGTGCCAGCAGGACAATGACAGATACGCAGTATTTT	CASRTMTDTQYF
TRBV2	once	-	TRBJ2-7	TGTGCCAGCAGTGGCCGGGTCCACCCCTACGAGCAGTACTTC	CASSGRVHPYEQYF
TRBV25-1	-	TRBD2	TRBJ2-7	TGTGCCAGCAGTGATTCTACGCGGGGGGGGAGCTCCTACGAGCAGTACTTC	CASSDSTRGGSSYEQYF